The rows below give T cell receptor beta chains drawn from one sample of a study of response to subunit inactivated influenza vaccine. TCRdb processed the RT-PCR reads anew with MiXCR; each CDR3 protein has one entry. Among about 480,000 distinct CDR3 sequences, approximately 11% were seen once, and the ten largest hold about 12%. The sample here was PBMCs from blood, taken more than 35 days after vaccination. These receptors came from a man in his forties or fifties who received an inactivated influenza vaccine. The CDR3 runs from the conserved cysteine through the conserved F or W. D genes are given only for firm matches. Clone sizes are given selectively: once, few, many, or a class where the clone is expanded.

v_gene,d_gene,j_gene,abundance,CDR3nt,CDR3aa
TRBV3-1,.,TRBJ1-6,many,TGTGCCAGCAGCCAAGGGGTGGATTCTTCACCCCTCCACTTT,CASSQGVDSSPLHF
TRBV5-1,TRBD1,TRBJ2-7,many,TGCGCCAGCAGTAATGCAGGGGGCTACGAGCAGTACTTC,CASSNAGGYEQYF
TRBV12-3/TRBV12-4,.,TRBJ2-5,many,TGTGCCAGCAGCATGGGGGAGACCCAGTACTTC,CASSMGETQYF
TRBV7-2,TRBD2,TRBJ2-1,.,TGTGCCAGCAGCCTCGGGGGGGGGAGGCAGTTCTTC,CASSLGGGRQFF
TRBV7-9,TRBD1,TRBJ1-1,.,TGTGCCAGCAGCCCAGGGGGACACCGAAACACTGAAGCTTTCTTT,CASSPGGHRNTEAFF
TRBV12-3/TRBV12-4,TRBD2,TRBJ2-2,many,TGTGCCAGCAGTTCCGGGACTAGCGGCCTCACCGGGGAGCTGTTTTTT,CASSSGTSGLTGELFF
TRBV7-3,.,TRBJ1-1,.,TGTGCCAGCAGCATCAAGGGCCTGAACACTGAAGCTTTCTTT,CASSIKGLNTEAFF
TRBV9,.,TRBJ1-4,.,TGTGCCAGCAGCGGGAACGGGGATGGACTCGGTGAAAAACTGTTTTTT,CASSGNGDGLGEKLFF
TRBV7-9,TRBD1,TRBJ1-2,.,TGTGCCAGCAGCCCACTTCCGGGACAGATTGTTTTATACGGCTACACCTTC,CASSPLPGQIVLYGYTF
TRBV20-1,.,TRBJ1-6,few,TGCAGTGCCCGAAGGGGTTTCTCCTATAATTCACCCCTCCACTTT,CSARRGFSYNSPLHF
TRBV11-2,TRBD1,TRBJ2-7,many,TGTGCCAGCAGCTTATGGGGACAGGGGGCGCGATCCTACGAGCAGTACTTC,CASSLWGQGARSYEQYF
TRBV29-1,.,TRBJ1-2,few,TGCAGCGTAGGGGGAGAAATTAACTATGGCTACACCTTC,CSVGGEINYGYTF
TRBV7-9,TRBD1,TRBJ2-1,many,TGTGCCAGCAGCGTGGGACAGGGTCCCTACAATGAGCAGTTCTTC,CASSVGQGPYNEQFF
TRBV7-9,.,TRBJ2-7,many,TGTGCCAGCAGCTTCCGGGACGGCTACGAGCAGTACTTC,CASSFRDGYEQYF
TRBV20-1,TRBD2,TRBJ2-7,few,TGCAGTGCTAGGGGGGGTACTAGCGCCAAATCCTACGAGCAGTACTTC,CSARGGTSAKSYEQYF
TRBV20-1,TRBD2,TRBJ2-5,.,TGCAGTGCTCAACTAGCGGGGGGGCAAGTCGTCAAAAGGTTAGAGACCCAGTACTTC,CSAQLAGGQVVKRLETQYF
TRBV12-3/TRBV12-4,TRBD1,TRBJ1-1,.,TGTGCCAGCACTACCGGACAGGCATTTGCCACTGAAGCTTTCTTT,CASTTGQAFATEAFF
TRBV11-2,TRBD2,TRBJ2-4,few,TGTGCCAGCAGCTCACCTCTGAGGCGGGGGGTGGCCAAAAACATTCAGTACTTC,CASSSPLRRGVAKNIQYF
TRBV2,.,TRBJ1-4,.,TGTGCCAGCAGTGAATTCCAGAATGAAAAACTGTTTTTT,CASSEFQNEKLFF
TRBV5-1,.,TRBJ2-6,.,TGCGCCAGCAGCTCGCAAACGGGGATTGGGGCCAACGTCCTGACTTTC,CASSSQTGIGANVLTF
TRBV15,.,TRBJ2-1,few,TGTGCCACAACCCTCACGGGAAGATACAATGAGCAGTTCTTC,CATTLTGRYNEQFF
TRBV3-1,.,TRBJ2-1,few,TGTGCCAGCAGCCAGTGGGACGGTTACAATGAGCAGTTCTTC,CASSQWDGYNEQFF
TRBV14,.,TRBJ2-5,few,TGTGCCAGCAGCCAAGATCTCGGTCAAGAGACCCAGTACTTC,CASSQDLGQETQYF
TRBV12-3/TRBV12-4,.,TRBJ2-3,few,TGTGCCAGCAACCCTGCAACAAGGGCCTTTAGCACAGATACGCAGTATTTT,CASNPATRAFSTDTQYF
TRBV6-6,.,TRBJ2-1,.,TGTGCCAGCAGTTACGCTAGTGAAGAGCAGTTCTTC,CASSYASEEQFF
TRBV20-1,.,TRBJ2-1,few,TGCAGTGCTCCTCGCTACCCGGGACTCAGACCCAATGAGCAGTTCTTC,CSAPRYPGLRPNEQFF
TRBV20-1,TRBD1,TRBJ1-5,.,TGCAGTGCAACAGGGGGGGCTCAGCCCCAGCATTTT,CSATGGAQPQHF
TRBV9,.,TRBJ2-6,.,TGTGCCAGCAGCGCCTCACAGAGCTCTGGGGCCAACGTCCTGACTTTC,CASSASQSSGANVLTF
TRBV11-2,.,TRBJ2-7,few,TGTGCCAGCAGCAAAAAACGGGCCCTCTGGGCAGGCGAGCAGTACTTC,CASSKKRALWAGEQYF
TRBV21-1,.,TRBJ2-7,.,TGTGCCACCTCTCTGCCCGGGACTAGCGGGGGGGGAATTAGGAAGGAGCAGTACTTC,CATSLPGTSGGGIRKEQYF
TRBV6-1,TRBD2,TRBJ2-5,.,TGTGCCAGCAGTCGGACTAGCGGGAGAGCGGAGACCCAGTACTTC,CASSRTSGRAETQYF
TRBV7-9,TRBD1,TRBJ2-5,many,TGTGCCAGCAGCCTCAATAGGGACAGAAAAAAAGAGACCCAGTACTTC,CASSLNRDRKKETQYF
TRBV15,TRBD2,TRBJ2-7,many,TGTGCCACCAGCAGAGTAGCGGGAGCCACATACGAGCAGTACTTC,CATSRVAGATYEQYF
TRBV6-6,.,TRBJ2-3,.,TGTGCCAGCAGCGCCCCCGGGGTCTTGCAGTATTTT,CASSAPGVLQYF
TRBV5-1,.,TRBJ2-1,few,TGCGCCAGCAGCTTGGCCGAGTCGGGGGGCCCGGATGAGCAGTTCTTC,CASSLAESGGPDEQFF
TRBV2,.,TRBJ2-3,few,TGTGCCAGCAGTGAAGGACCCGGCGGAGGAGATACGCAGTATTTT,CASSEGPGGGDTQYF
TRBV24-1,.,TRBJ2-2,few,TGTGCCACCAGTAGGTTAAGCGGCGGGGAGCTGTTTTTT,CATSRLSGGELFF
TRBV5-1,TRBD1,TRBJ2-7,few,TGCGCCAGCAGCTTGGCCGATACAGGGGCACCGTCCTCCTACGAGCAGTACTTC,CASSLADTGAPSSYEQYF
TRBV10-3,TRBD2,TRBJ2-5,many,TGTGCCATCAAGGGACTAGAACAAGAGACCCAGTACTTC,CAIKGLEQETQYF
TRBV29-1,TRBD1,TRBJ2-1,few,TGCAGCGTTCAAAAAGGGTTCGGACAGGGTTCCTACAATGAGCAGTTCTTC,CSVQKGFGQGSYNEQFF
TRBV7-9,.,TRBJ1-1,many,TGTGCCAGCAGCACCCCAACACGGAACACTGAAGCTTTCTTT,CASSTPTRNTEAFF
TRBV5-1,TRBD1,TRBJ1-2,few,TGCGCCAGCCGGCGAAGTTTGGGCAGGGCAGGGGGATCTGGTGGCTACACCTTC,CASRRSLGRAGGSGGYTF
TRBV15,.,TRBJ2-7,.,TGTGCCACCAGCAGGGTCCCAGGGGCCTCTCCCTACGAGCAGTACTTC,CATSRVPGASPYEQYF